These 10 T cell receptor beta chains came from one sample sequenced in a study of T cells in Graves' hyperthyroidism and ophthalmopathy (dated by TCRdb to between 2018 and 2020). Libraries were constructed by multiplex PCR. Instrument used: Illumina HiSeq 2000. Amplification of TCR beta CDR3 regions was carried out from RNA transcripts. A first-round RT-PCR of the TCR CDR3 used the HTBI primer set with the Qiagen OneStep RT-PCR kit. TCRdb reran the public reads through fastp at Q25 and MiXCR, keeping productive beta chains. Rows matching on CDR3 protein sequence are summarized as one entry with the most common DNA and genes. Here the sample has fewer than 250,000 distinct CDR3 sequences; around 15% occur a single time. Clones ranked in the top ten supply 28% of the sample. The sequenced sample consisted of blood. The receptors here all came from a woman between 18 and 29 years old with Graves' ophthalmopathy.

This clonotype was found many times. This chain joins TRBV6-5 and TRBJ1-2, with D unclear. This CDR3 is built from 11 residues. V lost 0 bases, J lost 7 bases, and 3 bases lay in between. The germline CDR1 and CDR2 sequences are MNHEY and SVGAGI. DNA of the CDR3: TGTGCCAGCAGTTACTCTCGTGGCTACACCTTC. Amino acid sequence: CASSYSRGYTF.

This rearrangement joins TRBV20-1 to TRBJ2-1, with D perhaps matching TRBD2 (7 bases). V was clipped by 6 bases and J by 0 bases, with 18 bases between them. Germline CDR1 and CDR2: DFQATT and SNEGSKA (reference sequence). The CDR3 length is 16 residues. For the CDR3, the DNA is TGCAGTGCCATTAGGGGGGGTAGTGGCTCCTACAATGAGCAGTTCTTC. It codes for CSAIRGGSGSYNEQFF.

At least ten counts were recorded for this clonotype. The V gene is TRBV6-1, the J gene TRBJ1-2; D gene ambiguous. Trimming cost V 6 bases and J 6 bases, with 14 bases left between them. The germline V gene has CDR1 MNHNS and CDR2 SASEGT. This CDR3 contains 13 residues. In DNA form, the CDR3 reads TGTGCCAGCAGCCGATCTTTTTTCGATGGCTACACCTTC. This codes for CASSRSFFDGYTF.

This clonotype was counted ten times or more. The genes are TRBV6-1 and TRBJ1-1; 8 bases fit TRBD1. The V gene end was trimmed by 5 bases and the J gene end by 3 bases; junction bases not matched to a gene: 2. CDR1 and CDR2 from the germline V gene are MNHNS and SASEGT. The CDR3 spans 13 residues. CDR3 amino acids: CASSWTGYTEAFF. The CDR3 coding sequence is TGTGCCAGCAGTTGGACAGGGTACACTGAAGCTTTCTTT.

This clonotype was counted many times. This chain links TRBV20-1 with TRBJ1-2, with D uncertain. Per the germline V gene, CDR1 is DFQATT and CDR2 is SNEGSKA (reference sequence). V was clipped by 3 bases and J by 13 bases, with 18 bases between them. This CDR3 comprises 12 residues. CDR3: CSARTELAPGTF. The CDR3 nucleotides are TGCAGTGCTAGGACTGAATTAGCCCCGGGCACCTTC.

This chain joins TRBV3-1 and TRBJ2-7; 11 nucleotides align to TRBD2. CDR3 length equals 15 residues. CDR1 LGHDT and CDR2 YNNKEL come from the germline V gene (reference sequence). Trimming cost V 4 bases and J 2 bases; bases outside gene matches: 4. Here the CDR3 DNA reads TGTGCCAGCAGCCTATATAGCGGGGGGGCCTACGAGCAGTACTTC. Protein product: CASSLYSGGAYEQYF.

J is TRBJ1-5 and V is TRBV5-1, with 7 bases fitting TRBD1. Germline V gene sequence: CDR1 SGHRS, CDR2 YFSETQ. The V gene end was trimmed by 0 bases and the J gene end by 9 bases; junction bases not matched to a gene: 0. The CDR3 covers 12 residues. CDR3 in DNA: TGCGCCAGCAGCTTGGACAGGGGGCCCCAGCATTTT. It yields the protein CASSLDRGPQHF.

With respect to this clonotype: Its ends do not fully match the called genes, so a read error is possible. The V and J genes are TRBV7-3 and TRBJ2-2, with D possibly called TRBD1 or TRBD2 (6 bases each). In germline, CDR1 is SGHTA, CDR2 FQGTGA. CDR3 length: 15 amino acids. CDR3 DNA: TGTGCCAGCAGAGAGGGGGGCGCGAAAACCGGGGAGCTGTTTTTT. The encoded protein is CASREGGAKTGELFF. The variable domain in full, with the rest retrieved from reference TRBV7-3 and TRBJ2-2, is GAGVSQTPSNKVTEKGKYVELRCDPISGHTALYWYRQSLGQGPEFLIYFQGTGAADDSGLPNDRFFAVRPEGSVSTLKIQRTERGDSAVYLCASREGGAKTGELFFGEGSRLTVL.

This clonotype was detected many times. This rearrangement joins TRBV29-1 to TRBJ2-1; D is unresolved. V dropped 4 bases and J dropped 0 bases, with 4 bases sitting between them. The germline V gene has CDR1 SQVTM and CDR2 ANQGSEA. The CDR3 runs 12 residues. CDR3 region: CSVVSSYNEQFF. CDR3 in DNA: TGCAGCGTTGTTAGCTCCTACAATGAGCAGTTCTTC.

The V gene is TRBV2, the J gene TRBJ2-7; no clear D gene. Germline V gene sequence: CDR1 SNHLY, CDR2 FYNNEI. The ends were cut back, 5 bases at V and 6 bases at J, with 11 bases in the middle. The CDR3 has 12 amino acids. Here the CDR3 reads CASSQDIGEQYF. The CDR3 coding sequence is TGTGCCAGCAGTCAAGATATCGGCGAGCAGTACTTC.